This T cell receptor (beta chain) was sequenced in a study of OX40 agonist ivuxolimab in advanced cancers. General study results and limits: Expanded clones tended on average to be more numerous among CD8+ T cells than CD4+. With doses of 0.1-3.0 mg/kg, partial responders showed among the lowest clonal expansion.

This CDR3 has 13 residues. V was trimmed by 2 bases and J by 6 bases, leaving 7 bases between them. Germline CDR1 is MNHEY and CDR2 is SMNVEV (reference sequence). Comments on this clone: Antigen unknown.

The data were produced by immunoSEQ multiplex PCR, yet TCRdb's version contains in-frame clones alone and is incomplete. Here the sample spans tens of thousands of clones, 89% being singletons. The starting material was CD4+ or CD8+ T cells sorted from blood, obtained in a trial of the OX40 agonist ivuxolimab. The clonotype comes from an adult with an advanced solid tumor such as melanoma, head and neck, liver or kidney cancer. The chain recombines TRBV27 with TRBJ2-2; weak D call: TRBD1 (5 bases). DNA of the CDR3: TGTGCCAGCAGTTTACAGGGTCCCGGGGAGCTGTTTTTT. Its translation is CASSLQGPGELFF.